This record looks at one T cell receptor beta chain sequence and its context. Its antigen is still unknown. Donors consisted of healthy bone marrow donors. The source of the sample is a study of cytomegalovirus exposure and HLA in healthy donors. Germline loops: CDR1 GTSNPN, CDR2 SVGIG (reference sequence). The CDR3 spans 14 residues. PCR used 60 Vbeta primers and 13 Jbeta primers. The protocol was immunoSEQ multiplex PCR, while the TCRdb copy is restricted to in-frame clones and leaves out a portion. There are about 150,000 clones in the sample; 75% to 85% occur only once, and about 1.4% lies in the top ten. Whole-study findings and limits: TCR sequences were mostly rare, though some public TCRs occurred in many donors. Earlier analysis looked at TCR beta V segments, and most were productive about 87% or about 30% of the time.

Sequenced: PBMCs. V and J are TRBV30 and TRBJ1-1, with 7 nucleotides matching TRBD1. The source is a woman in her 40s in good health and CMV-seronegative. The DNA for the CDR3 is TGTGCTCTGGAGGCGGGACAGTGGAACACTGAAGCTTTCTTT. Amino acid sequence: CALEAGQWNTEAFF. Full variable domain (missing parts from reference TRBV30 and TRBJ1-1): SQTIHQWPATLVQPVGSPLSLECTVEGTSNPNLYWYRQAAGRGLQLLFYSVGIGQISSEVPQNLSASRPQDRQFILSSKKLLLSDSGFYLCALEAGQWNTEAFFGQGTRLTVV.